The clone carrying this T cell receptor beta chain was picked up a small number of times. RNA, at about 0.5 to 1 ug, was reverse transcribed with random hexamers. TCRdb independently ran MiXCR on the immunoSEQ multiplex PCR reads; one entry per CDR3 protein. The sample lists 150,000 to 200,000 distinct CDR3 sequences; approximately 94% were seen once. The data originate from a study of CD8 T cells in Susac syndrome. Trimming cost V 2 bases and J 2 bases; bases outside gene matches: 0. The CDR3 has 14 residues. The specimen was CD4+ T cells from PBMCs. The V call is TRBV12-3 or TRBV12-4, the J call TRBJ1-5; 7 bases fit TRBD1. This TCR was recovered from a human donor with Susac syndrome. The CDR3 reads CASSLTGGNQPQHF. The DNA for the CDR3 is TGTGCCAGCAGTTTAACAGGGGGCAATCAGCCCCAGCATTTT.